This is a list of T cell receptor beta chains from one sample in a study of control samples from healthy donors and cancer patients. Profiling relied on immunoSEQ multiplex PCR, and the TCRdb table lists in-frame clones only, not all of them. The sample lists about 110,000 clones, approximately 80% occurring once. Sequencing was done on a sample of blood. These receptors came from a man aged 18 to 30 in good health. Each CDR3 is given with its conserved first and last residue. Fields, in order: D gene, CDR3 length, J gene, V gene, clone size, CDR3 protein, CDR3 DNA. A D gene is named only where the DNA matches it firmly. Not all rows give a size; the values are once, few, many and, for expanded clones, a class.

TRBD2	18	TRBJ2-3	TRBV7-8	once	CASSLEGSGGARTDTQYF	TGTGCCAGCAGCTTAGAGGGTTCCGGGGGGGCTCGGACAGATACGCAGTATTTT
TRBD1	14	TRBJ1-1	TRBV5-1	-	CASRVTGVNTEAFF	TGCGCCAGCAGAGTGACAGGGGTTAACACTGAAGCTTTCTTT
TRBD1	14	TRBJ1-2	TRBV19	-	CASRADRGLGGYTF	TGTGCCAGTAGAGCGGACAGGGGGCTAGGCGGCTACACCTTC
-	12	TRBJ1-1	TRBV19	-	CASKDGGRKAFF	TGTGCCAGTAAAGACGGGGGGCGCAAAGCTTTCTTT
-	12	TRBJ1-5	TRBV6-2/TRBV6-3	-	CASSRWNQPQHF	TGTGCCAGCAGCCGTTGGAATCAGCCCCAGCATTTT
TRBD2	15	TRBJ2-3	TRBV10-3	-	CAISESTSGRDTQYF	TGTGCCATCAGTGAGTCGACTAGCGGTCGAGATACGCAGTATTTT
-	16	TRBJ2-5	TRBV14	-	CASSHVPRGPQETQYF	TGTGCCAGCAGCCACGTTCCGCGGGGGCCACAAGAGACCCAGTACTTC
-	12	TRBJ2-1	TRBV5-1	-	CASSLSDNEQFF	TGCGCCAGCAGCTTAAGCGACAATGAGCAGTTCTTC
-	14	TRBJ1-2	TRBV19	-	CASSMYGDNYGYTF	TGTGCCAGTAGTATGTACGGGGATAACTATGGCTACACCTTC
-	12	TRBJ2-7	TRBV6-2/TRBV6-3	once	CASSYGGTEQYF	TGTGCCAGCAGTTACGGAGGGACCGAGCAGTACTTC
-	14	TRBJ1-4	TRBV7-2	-	CASSLERGSEKLFF	TGTGCCAGCAGCTTAGAGCGGGGTAGTGAAAAACTGTTTTTT
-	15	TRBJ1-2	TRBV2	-	CASSYRANRNYGYTF	TGTGCCAGCAGTTACCGGGCTAACCGAAACTATGGCTACACCTTC
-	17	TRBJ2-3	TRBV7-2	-	CASSRDGPGHNADTQYF	TGTGCCAGCAGCCGCGACGGACCGGGACATAACGCAGATACGCAGTATTTT
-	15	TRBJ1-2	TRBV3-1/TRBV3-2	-	CASSQGVTAFRGYTF	TGTGCCAGCAGCCAAGGGGTGACGGCTTTCCGGGGCTACACCTTC